This TCR beta chain was found in a study of T cell responses to AZD1222 COVID-19 vaccine. Study-level background: Analysis merged second doses at about 4 or about 12 weeks.

Study findings and constraints: Donors skewed white British and female; clonal diversity was possibly underestimated. The study identified only six AZD1222 recipients as seropositive at baseline.

Remarks on this clone: Its target is not known.

Sequencing was performed with immunoSEQ multiplex PCR; in TCRdb, only in-frame clones are kept and a portion is missing. The table lists about 120,000 clones, approximately 88% of them singletons. Per germline, CDR1 MRHNA and CDR2 SNTAGT. J lost 2 bases, V lost 5 bases, and 4 bases had no gene match. The CDR3 consists of 15 residues. The chain uses TRBV6-4 and TRBJ2-1; 9 bases map to TRBD2. The sequence was obtained from an adult in good health. The material was peripheral blood, obtained on day 0 of AZD1222 vaccination. The CDR3 sequence: CASSSSGNPYNEQFF. CDR3 nucleotides: TGTGCCAGCAGTTCTAGCGGGAATCCCTACAATGAGCAGTTCTTC.